This is a list of T cell receptor beta chains from one sample in a study of blood T cell repertoires in COVID-19. Sequenced by immunoSEQ multiplex PCR; TCRdb stores in-frame clones only, minus some. The sample lists approximately 89,000 clones, 75% to 90% occurring once. The sample taken for sequencing was peripheral blood. The receptor source for this set is a woman of 80 years or more with acute or convalescent COVID-19. Each CDR3 is given with its conserved first and last residue. D genes are given only for firm matches. Expanded clones get a size class; other rows say once, few or many, or leave the size out.

V: TRBV3-1/TRBV3-2; D: -; size: -; J: TRBJ1-2; CDR3: CASSQEGSGISGYPF; DNA: TGTGCCAGCAGCCAAGAAGGGTCGGGGATCTCTGGCTACCCCTTC
V: TRBV6-1; D: TRBD2; size: -; J: TRBJ2-7; CDR3: CASSESVAGGPYEQYF; DNA: TGTGCCAGCAGTGAATCGGTAGCGGGGGGGCCTTACGAGCAGTACTTC
V: TRBV5-1; D: -; size: -; J: TRBJ2-1; CDR3: CASSLVPETGYNEQFF; DNA: TGCGCCAGCAGCTTGGTGCCGGAAACGGGTTACAATGAGCAGTTCTTC
V: TRBV5-1; D: TRBD1; size: -; J: TRBJ2-3; CDR3: CASSRTGATDTQYF; DNA: TGCGCCAGCAGCAGGACAGGGGCAACAGATACGCAGTATTTT
V: TRBV18; D: TRBD1; size: -; J: TRBJ1-6; CDR3: CASSPLGDRVNSPLHF; DNA: TGTGCCAGCTCACCACTCGGAGACAGGGTCAATTCACCCCTCCACTTT
V: TRBV23-1; D: TRBD2; size: -; J: TRBJ2-1; CDR3: CASRGSTSGRNEQFF; DNA: TGCGCCAGCAGGGGGTCGACTAGCGGGAGGAATGAGCAGTTCTTC
V: TRBV12-5; D: -; size: -; J: TRBJ1-1; CDR3: CASGFRDMNTEAFF; DNA: TGTGCTAGTGGTTTCAGGGATATGAACACTGAAGCTTTCTTT
V: TRBV18; D: TRBD2; size: -; J: TRBJ2-3; CDR3: CASSPRGGNTDTQYF; DNA: TGTGCCAGCTCACCTCGGGGGGGAAACACAGATACGCAGTATTTT
V: TRBV12-3/TRBV12-4; D: -; size: few; J: TRBJ2-7; CDR3: CASSLAGYEQYF; DNA: TGTGCCAGCAGTTTGGCGGGATACGAGCAGTACTTC
V: TRBV6-5; D: TRBD1; size: -; J: TRBJ1-6; CDR3: CASSRQGAINSPLHF; DNA: TGTGCCAGCAGTAGACAGGGGGCCATTAATTCACCCCTCCACTTT
V: TRBV7-9; D: TRBD1; size: -; J: TRBJ2-7; CDR3: CASSSQMDRAEQYF; DNA: TGTGCCAGCAGCTCCCAGATGGACAGGGCCGAGCAGTACTTC
V: TRBV14; D: TRBD2; size: -; J: TRBJ2-2; CDR3: CASSLAGVNTGELFF; DNA: TGTGCCAGCAGCCTAGCGGGAGTGAACACCGGGGAGCTGTTTTTT
V: TRBV27; D: -; size: -; J: TRBJ2-1; CDR3: CASSFRTYNEQFF; DNA: TGTGCCAGCAGTTTTAGGACATACAATGAGCAGTTCTTC
V: TRBV2; D: TRBD1; size: -; J: TRBJ1-4; CDR3: CASRLGQGLLATNEKLFF; DNA: TGTGCCAGCAGGCTGGGACAGGGGTTGCTTGCAACTAATGAAAAACTGTTTTTT
V: TRBV6-5; D: TRBD1; size: -; J: TRBJ1-5; CDR3: CASSRDRGSNQPQHF; DNA: TGTGCCAGCTCTAGGGACAGGGGTAGCAATCAGCCCCAGCATTTT
V: TRBV4-2; D: TRBD1; size: -; J: TRBJ1-1; CDR3: CASSQDQGQGVEAFF; DNA: TGTGCCAGCAGCCAAGATCAAGGACAGGGTGTTGAAGCTTTCTTT
V: TRBV29-1; D: -; size: -; J: TRBJ1-1; CDR3: CSVEQAMNTEAFF; DNA: TGCAGCGTTGAACAGGCGATGAACACTGAAGCTTTCTTT
V: TRBV29-1; D: TRBD2; size: -; J: TRBJ2-5; CDR3: CSVVAGEETQYF; DNA: TGCAGCGTCGTAGCGGGAGAGGAGACCCAGTACTTC
V: TRBV19; D: TRBD2; size: -; J: TRBJ2-7; CDR3: CASSMRLARGAQYF; DNA: TGTGCCAGTAGTATGCGACTAGCGCGTGGGGCGCAGTACTTC
V: TRBV7-2; D: -; size: -; J: TRBJ1-1; CDR3: CASSLVGGAGTEAFF; DNA: TGTGCCAGCAGCTTAGTAGGGGGGGCGGGCACTGAAGCTTTCTTT
V: TRBV7-3; D: TRBD1; size: -; J: TRBJ2-1; CDR3: CASSRTTGQKNEQFF; DNA: TGTGCCAGCAGCCGCACGACGGGACAGAAAAATGAGCAGTTCTTC
V: TRBV3-1/TRBV3-2; D: TRBD1; size: -; J: TRBJ2-5; CDR3: CASIRGGQGGETQYF; DNA: TGTGCCAGCATCCGAGGAGGACAGGGGGGCGAGACCCAGTACTTC
V: TRBV2; D: -; size: -; J: TRBJ2-7; CDR3: CASSESTGSPYEQYF; DNA: TGTGCCAGCAGTGAATCTACCGGGAGTCCCTACGAGCAGTACTTC
V: TRBV7-8; D: TRBD1; size: few; J: TRBJ2-7; CDR3: CASRSRRTGVSYEQYF; DNA: TGTGCCAGCAGGTCTCGTAGGACAGGGGTGTCCTACGAGCAGTACTTC
V: TRBV7-9; D: TRBD1; size: -; J: TRBJ1-2; CDR3: CASSFLRQGAHGYTF; DNA: TGTGCCAGCAGTTTCTTGCGACAGGGGGCACATGGCTACACCTTC
V: TRBV2; D: TRBD1; size: -; J: TRBJ1-5; CDR3: CASSFDRDQPQHF; DNA: TGTGCCAGCAGTTTTGACAGGGATCAGCCCCAGCATTTT
V: TRBV2; D: TRBD1; size: -; J: TRBJ1-1; CDR3: CASSLSGGYSNTEAFF; DNA: TGTGCCAGCAGCCTTTCAGGGGGCTACTCTAACACTGAAGCTTTCTTT
V: TRBV27; D: TRBD1; size: -; J: TRBJ2-7; CDR3: CASSLSWTGVKYF; DNA: TGTGCCAGCAGTTTAAGTTGGACAGGTGTGAAGTACTTC
V: TRBV29-1; D: -; size: -; J: TRBJ1-5; CDR3: CSVAGGPNQPQHF; DNA: TGCAGCGTTGCCGGGGGACCAAATCAGCCCCAGCATTTT
V: TRBV4-1; D: -; size: -; J: TRBJ2-3; CDR3: CASSQPGATDTQYF; DNA: TGCGCCAGCAGCCAACCCGGAGCCACAGATACGCAGTATTTT
V: TRBV9; D: -; size: -; J: TRBJ1-6; CDR3: CASSVGAGNSPLHF; DNA: TGTGCCAGCAGCGTAGGGGCCGGTAATTCACCCCTCCACTTT
V: TRBV6-5; D: TRBD2; size: -; J: TRBJ2-1; CDR3: CASSLGRNEQFF; DNA: TGTGCCAGCAGTCTCGGGAGGAATGAGCAGTTCTTC
V: TRBV6-5; D: -; size: -; J: TRBJ2-7; CDR3: CASSSGVPYEQYF; DNA: TGTGCCAGCAGTTCAGGGGTCCCCTACGAGCAGTACTTC
V: TRBV30; D: TRBD2; size: -; J: TRBJ2-1; CDR3: CAWSKGLAGHGQFF; DNA: TGTGCCTGGAGTAAGGGACTAGCGGGACACGGGCAGTTCTTC
V: TRBV2; D: -; size: -; J: TRBJ1-1; CDR3: CASSVTRGDTEAFF; DNA: TGTGCCAGCAGCGTGACTCGGGGGGACACTGAAGCTTTCTTT
V: TRBV19; D: -; size: -; J: TRBJ1-3; CDR3: CASSSQGRLSISSGNTIYF; DNA: TGTGCCAGTAGTTCCCAGGGGCGTTTATCGATTTCTTCTGGAAACACCATATATTTT
V: TRBV5-8; D: TRBD1; size: -; J: TRBJ1-5; CDR3: CASSRWTGGSSNQPQHF; DNA: TGTGCCAGCAGCCGCTGGACAGGGGGGTCTAGCAATCAGCCCCAGCATTTT
V: TRBV18; D: TRBD1; size: -; J: TRBJ1-4; CDR3: CASSPGGAREKLFF; DNA: TGTGCCAGCTCCCCAGGGGGGGCGCGTGAAAAACTGTTTTTT
V: TRBV2; D: -; size: -; J: TRBJ1-5; CDR3: CASSQQGAQPQHF; DNA: TGTGCCAGCAGTCAACAGGGAGCCCAGCCCCAGCATTTT